Given below is one T cell receptor beta chain in context. The data belong to a study of technical replicates of blood from several donors. This table comes from immunoSEQ multiplex PCR, and its TCRdb copy is limited to in-frame clones, with some not included. Of about 6,900 clones in the sample, almost 97% were seen once. Trimming removed 4 bases at V and 3 bases at J, with 14 bases between. The CDR3 totals 15 residues. Per the germline V gene, CDR1 is SGDLS and CDR2 is YYNGEE. This receptor was identified in a human donor in good health. The J gene is TRBJ1-3, the V gene TRBV9; no definite D call. Sequenced input: PBMCs. Here the CDR3 DNA reads TGTGCCAGCAGCTTCTCCCACGTCGGTGGAAACACCATATATTTT. It encodes CASSFSHVGGNTIYF.